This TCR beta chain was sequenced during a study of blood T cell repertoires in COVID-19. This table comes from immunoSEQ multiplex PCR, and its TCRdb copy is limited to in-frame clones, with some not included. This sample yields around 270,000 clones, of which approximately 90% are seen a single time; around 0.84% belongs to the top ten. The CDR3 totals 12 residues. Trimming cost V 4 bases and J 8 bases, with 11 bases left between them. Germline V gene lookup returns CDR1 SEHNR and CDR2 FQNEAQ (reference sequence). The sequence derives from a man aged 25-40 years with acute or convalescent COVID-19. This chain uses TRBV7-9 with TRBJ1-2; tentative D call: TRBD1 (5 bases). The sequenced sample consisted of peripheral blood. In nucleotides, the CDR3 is TGTGCCAGCAGCTCAGGGATCGAAGGCTACACCTTC. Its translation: CASSSGIEGYTF. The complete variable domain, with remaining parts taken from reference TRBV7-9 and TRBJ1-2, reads DTGVSQNPRHKITKRGQNVTFRCDPISEHNRLYWYRQTLGQGPEFLTYFQNEAQLEKSRLLSDRFSAERPKGSFSTLEIQRTEQGDSAMYLCASSSGIEGYTFGSGTRLTVV.